This entry lists 22 T cell receptor beta chains sequenced from one sample in a study of spatial heterogeneity in lung cancer. TCRdb fed the 5' RACE reads into MiXCR, producing one record per CDR3 protein. The data show roughly 23,000 distinct CDR3 sequences, with approximately 4.8% seen just once and about 5% held by the top ten. This sample's time point: sample taken at primary tumor resection. The source was PBMCs, collected at surgery. These receptor sequences come from a male donor with early-stage non-small cell lung cancer.

This clonotype was observed many times. V gene TRBV7-2 combines with J gene TRBJ2-5; TRBD1 might be the D (7 bases). V lost 5 bases, J lost 4 bases, and 17 bases lay in between. CDR1 SGHTA and CDR2 FQGNSA come from the germline V gene. The CDR3 extends over 15 amino acids. CDR3 loop: CASSLNQGGGETQYF. The CDR3 DNA sequence: TGTGCCAGCAGCCTAAACCAGGGGGGCGGAGAGACCCAGTACTTC.

This clonotype was counted at least ten times. The chain is built from TRBV5-1 and TRBJ2-1; 8 nucleotides align to TRBD2. V shed 2 bases, J shed 15 bases, and the junction held 13 bases outside the gene matches. This CDR3 spans 14 amino acids. Germline V gene data show CDR1 as SGHRS and CDR2 as YFSETQ. CDR3 sequence: CASSLTMSRGALFF. The CDR3 coding sequence is TGCGCCAGCAGCTTAACCATGTCGCGGGGGGCTCTGTTCTTC. Complete variable domain (other parts from reference TRBV5-1 and TRBJ2-1): KAGVTQTPRYLIKTRGQQVTLSCSPISGHRSVSWYQQTPGQGLQFLFEYFSETQRNKGNFPGRFSGRQFSNSRSEMNVSTLELGDSALYLCASSLTMSRGALFFGPGTRLTVL.

This clonotype has ten or more counts. The chain recombines TRBV20-1 with TRBJ2-1; TRBD2 aligns across 9 bases. The germline CDR1 and CDR2 sequences are DFQATT and SNEGSKA (reference sequence). CDR3 length: 14 residues. After removal of 2 bases from V and 9 bases from J, the junction contained 8 bases not matched to a gene. In nucleotides, the CDR3 is TGCAGTGCTAGACTAGCGGGATTTGGTTCTGAGCAGTTCTTC. Amino acid sequence: CSARLAGFGSEQFF.

This clonotype was seen many times. The V call is TRBV27, the J call TRBJ2-5; unclear D gene. The germline gives CDR1 MNHEY, CDR2 SMNVEV (reference sequence). This CDR3 is 15 amino acids long. V was clipped by 6 bases and J by 3 bases, with 17 bases between them. In DNA form, the CDR3 reads TGTGCCAGCAGACCCATACTGGCGCAGAAAGAGACCCAGTACTTC. Translating it yields CASRPILAQKETQYF.

This clonotype is medium-sized. CDR3 in DNA: TGCGCCAGCTCCCCCTCGGGGGATTCCTACGAGCAGTACTTC. Amino acids: CASSPSGDSYEQYF. The chain employs TRBV5-1 and TRBJ2-7; tentatively, D is TRBD2 (6 bases). The CDR3 length is 14 residues. Trimming stripped 7 bases from V and 1 base from J, with 15 bases between. From germline, CDR1 is SGHRS and CDR2 YFSETQ. Together with reference TRBV5-1 and TRBJ2-7, the CDR3 gives the full variable domain: KAGVTQTPRYLIKTRGQQVTLSCSPISGHRSVSWYQQTPGQGLQFLFEYFSETQRNKGNFPGRFSGRQFSNSRSEMNVSTLELGDSALYLCASSPSGDSYEQYFGPGTRLTVT.

This clonotype is medium-sized by share. As the CDR3 is not closed by the conserved phenylalanine or tryptophan, this likely results from a read error. The DNA is left out, because the CDR3 cannot be placed on it with certainty; the CDR3 is given as TCRdb lists it. This chain links TRBV5-5 with TRBJ1-1. The germline V gene has CDR1 SGHKS and CDR2 YYEKEE (reference sequence). The CDR3 region is 12 residues in length, termini included. CDR3 in amino acids: CASSPGLAGFAS.

There are many counts of this clonotype. The chain employs TRBV27 and TRBJ2-2, with 8 bases matching TRBD2. Losses at the gene ends were 5 bases for V and 0 bases for J; bases not matched to a gene: 11. Germline assignment: CDR1 MNHEY and CDR2 SMNVEV (reference sequence). The CDR3 spans 18 residues. CDR3 amino acids: CASSPKRGGHSNTGELFF. In DNA, the CDR3 is TGTGCCAGCAGTCCCAAACGGGGGGGACACTCGAACACCGGGGAGCTGTTTTTT.

The chain links TRBV2 to TRBJ1-2; tentative D call: TRBD1 (5 bases). Germline V CDR1 and CDR2: SNHLY, FYNNEI. Trimming took 4 bases from V and 9 from J, leaving 18 bases between them. The CDR3 sequence is 14 residues long. The DNA for the CDR3 is TGTGCCAGCAGTGCCCGGGACGGGGGGTTCAGCTACACCTTC. Residues: CASSARDGGFSYTF.

This clonotype is termed medium-sized. The V call is TRBV7-2, the J call TRBJ2-5; 11 bases align to TRBD2. The CDR3 is 17 amino acids. Germline CDR1 reads SGHTA; CDR2 reads FQGNSA. V lost 2 bases and J lost 5; bases outside the gene matches: 10. The DNA for the CDR3 is TGTGCCAGCAGCTTATTCCTAGCGGGGGGCATCTCGGAGACCCAGTACTTC. Translation gives CASSLFLAGGISETQYF.

This clonotype has at least ten counts. The rearrangement uses TRBV2 and TRBJ2-1; 14 bases agree with TRBD2. The ends lost 6 bases at V and 8 bases at J; junction bases unmatched: 6. Per germline, CDR1 SNHLY and CDR2 FYNNEI. CDR3 length equals 15 residues. DNA for the CDR3: TGTGCCAGCAGGAGGACTAGCGGGGGGATTGATGAGCAGTTCTTC. Translation gives CASRRTSGGIDEQFF.

In this sample, this clonotype turned up many times. The chain recombines TRBV29-1 with TRBJ2-1; no firm D call. Per the germline V gene, CDR1 is SQVTM and CDR2 is ANQGSEA. Trimming pared 3 bases from V and 4 bases from J, leaving 10 bases between. This CDR3 spans 13 amino acids. The CDR3 bases are TGCAGCGTTGATAGAAGTCCTTACAATGAGCAGTTCTTC. It codes for CSVDRSPYNEQFF.

The sample holds many counts of this clonotype. The genes are TRBV20-1 and TRBJ2-1; D not resolved. Germline V gives CDR1 DFQATT, CDR2 SNEGSKA (reference sequence). The CDR3 runs to 12 residues. The germline V and J ends were trimmed by 3 bases and 7 bases, with 10 bases remaining between them. The CDR3: CSASGRINEQFF. The CDR3 DNA follows: TGCAGTGCTAGTGGAAGGATTAATGAGCAGTTCTTC.

This clonotype was recorded at least ten times. This chain links TRBV7-2 with TRBJ1-2; tentative D call: TRBD1 (5 bases). The V gene lost 2 bases and the J gene lost 4 bases, with 8 bases spanning the gap. This CDR3 spans 13 amino acids. The germline V gene has CDR1 SGHTA and CDR2 FQGNSA. CDR3 bases: TGTGCCAGCAGCTTATGGGGCAGCTATGGCTACACCTTC. Its protein product is CASSLWGSYGYTF. Together with reference TRBV7-2 and TRBJ1-2, the CDR3 gives the full variable domain: GAGVSQSPSNKVTEKGKDVELRCDPISGHTALYWYRQSLGQGLEFLIYFQGNSAPDKSGLPSDRFSAERTGGSVSTLTIQRTQQEDSAVYLCASSLWGSYGYTFGSGTRLTVV.

This clonotype was seen many times. The rearrangement links TRBV27 to TRBJ2-7, with 7 bases aligning to TRBD1. CDR1 and CDR2 (germline): MNHEY, SMNVEV (reference sequence). J was trimmed by 6 bases and V by 6 bases; bases with no gene match: 11. There are 14 residues in the CDR3. DNA for the CDR3: TGTGCCAGCAGAAACGGACAGGTGGCGGGCGAGCAGTACTTC. It is translated as CASRNGQVAGEQYF.

This clonotype showed up many times. The chain combines TRBV9 with TRBJ2-2; weak D call: TRBD1 (7 bases). CDR1 is SGDLS, CDR2 YYNGEE, per germline. This CDR3 is built from 15 residues. The ends were cut back, 3 bases at V and 7 bases at J, with 16 bases in the middle. CDR3 DNA: TGTGCCAGCAGCGGACAGGGACCGGGGGTCGGGGAGCTGTTTTTT. Translating it yields CASSGQGPGVGELFF.

This clonotype was observed many times. The CDR3 spells CASSLQDKRGEQFF. CDR3 DNA: TGTGCCAGCAGTCTCCAGGACAAGCGGGGGGAGCAGTTCTTC. The rearrangement joins TRBV28 to TRBJ2-1; 8 nucleotides agree with TRBD2. Germline CDR1 MDHEN, CDR2 SYDVKM. The CDR3 totals 14 residues. V gave up 5 bases and J gave up 10 bases; unmatched junction bases: 10. The whole variable domain, remainder taken from reference TRBV28 and TRBJ2-1, is DVKVTQSSRYLVKRTGEKVFLECVQDMDHENMFWYRQDPGLGLRLIYFSYDVKMKEKGDIPEGYSVSREKKERFSLILESASTNQTSMYLCASSLQDKRGEQFFGPGTRLTVL.

This clonotype was detected ten times or more. The chain employs TRBV5-1 and TRBJ2-5; 10 positions agree with TRBD2. The V and J ends lost 4 bases and 6 bases, in that order; junction bases with no gene match: 9. Germline V gene lookup returns CDR1 SGHRS and CDR2 YFSETQ. The CDR3 spans 15 residues. The CDR3 reads CASSPALAGVQTQYF. The CDR3 DNA is TGCGCCAGCAGCCCCGCTCTAGCGGGGGTACAGACCCAGTACTTC.

This clonotype was observed many times. This rearrangement joins TRBV2 to TRBJ2-5; perhaps TRBD2 as D (7 bases). The germline V gene has CDR1 SNHLY and CDR2 FYNNEI. This CDR3 has 14 residues. The V and J ends lost 2 bases and 4 bases respectively, with 11 bases between them. For the CDR3, the DNA is TGTGCCAGCAGTGAAATGGGGGGGCTAGAGACCCAGTACTTC. It codes for CASSEMGGLETQYF. Looking up the rest from reference TRBV2 and TRBJ2-5 gives the full variable domain: EPEVTQTPSHQVTQMGQEVILRCVPISNHLYFYWYRQILGQKVEFLVSFYNNEISEKSEIFDDQFSVERPDGSNFTLKIRSTKLEDSAMYFCASSEMGGLETQYFGPGTRLLVL.

This clonotype was picked up many times. The chain uses TRBV12-3 or TRBV12-4 and TRBJ1-2, with 8 bases fitting TRBD1. V was pared by 5 bases and J by 10 bases, with 9 bases of the junction left unmatched. The CDR3 has 13 amino acids. The CDR3 reads CASSPGTGWFYTF. In DNA, the CDR3 is TGTGCCAGCAGTCCCGGGACAGGATGGTTCTACACCTTC.

Ten or more counts support this clonotype. The chain links TRBV19 to TRBJ2-1, with 10 positions matching TRBD2. This CDR3 spans 15 amino acids. V was clipped by 4 bases and J by 7 bases; unmatched bases: 7. Germline V CDR1 and CDR2: LNHDA, SQIVND (reference sequence). The CDR3 loop reads CASSTRASGRNEQFF. DNA for the CDR3: TGTGCCAGTAGTACCAGGGCTAGCGGGAGAAATGAGCAGTTCTTC.

By its share, this clonotype is medium-sized (0.01 to 0.1%). V and J are TRBV6-5 and TRBJ1-1, with a possible D match to TRBD1 (6 bases). V was cut by 0 bases and J by 2 bases, with 13 bases left in between. This CDR3 contains 16 residues. Germline lookup yields CDR1 MNHEY and CDR2 SVGAGI. CDR3 sequence reads: CASSYSRGGENTEAFF. DNA for the CDR3: TGTGCCAGCAGTTACTCGCGGGGGGGCGAAAACACTGAAGCTTTCTTT.

This clonotype was seen many times. This rearrangement joins TRBV7-2 to TRBJ2-5; no clear D. The CDR3 totals 15 residues. The germline V gene encodes CDR1 SGHTA and CDR2 FQGNSA. Trimming removed 2 bases at V and 5 bases at J, with 15 bases between. CDR3 amino acids: CASSLNRVLGETQYF. The CDR3 nucleotides are TGTGCCAGCAGCTTAAATAGAGTTCTGGGGGAGACCCAGTACTTC.